The 13 T cell receptor beta chains given below trace back to one sample, sequenced in a study of T cell responses to AZD1222 COVID-19 vaccine. Measured with immunoSEQ multiplex PCR; TCRdb has only the in-frame clones, and not every one. This sample has 100,000 to 140,000 clones, with roughly 85% found just once. The sample here was peripheral blood, taken 28 days after the second AZD1222 dose. The receptors shown here come from an adult who received the AZD1222 COVID-19 vaccine.

The chain joins TRBV7-9 to TRBJ1-5, with D possibly TRBD1 on 5 matching bases. V was cut by 3 bases and J by 4 bases, with 13 bases left in between. CDR3 length: 15 residues. In germline, CDR1 is SEHNR, CDR2 FQNEAQ (reference sequence). Here the CDR3 DNA reads TGTGCCAGCAGCTTGTCCGGGGCGGGAAATCAGCCCCAGCATTTT. Translation: CASSLSGAGNQPQHF.

The V and J genes are TRBV7-9 and TRBJ1-4; 9 nucleotides agree with TRBD1. The J segment lost 6 bases and the V segment lost 1 base, leaving 3 bases of the junction unmatched. The CDR3 is made up of 15 amino acids. Germline assignment: CDR1 SEHNR and CDR2 FQNEAQ (reference sequence). The CDR3 DNA follows: TGTGCCAGCAGCTTAGTGACAGGGGGAGATGAAAAACTGTTTTTT. Its translation: CASSLVTGGDEKLFF.

The chain carries TRBV19 and TRBJ2-7, with D tentatively TRBD2 (5 bases). Trimming took off 11 bases at V and 2 bases at J, with 16 bases between the two ends. From germline, CDR1 is LNHDA and CDR2 SQIVND (reference sequence). CDR3 length: 13 amino acids. The DNA for the CDR3 is TGTGCCTCCATGGCCCGGGATACCTACGAGCAGTACTTC. Translating it yields CASMARDTYEQYF.

This chain uses TRBV18 with TRBJ1-5, with D tentatively TRBD1 (5 bases). The CDR3 is 13 amino acids. V lost 5 bases and J lost 5, with 10 bases in between. Germline CDR1 is KGHSH and CDR2 is LQKENI. The CDR3 DNA reads TGTGCCAGCTCAGGAGGGACGGATCAGCCCCAGCATTTT. Translation gives CASSGGTDQPQHF.

The chain couples TRBV6-6 to TRBJ2-7; D gene ambiguous. The CDR3 is made up of 14 amino acids. V was trimmed by 0 bases and J by 4 bases, leaving 10 bases between them. Germline lookup yields CDR1 MNHNY and CDR2 SVGAGI (reference sequence). The CDR3 DNA is TGTGCCAGCAGTTACTCGAGCCCGGAGTACGAGCAGTACTTC. It is translated as CASSYSSPEYEQYF.

This sequence joins TRBV6-5 and TRBJ1-2; D uncertain. The germline gives CDR1 MNHEY, CDR2 SVGAGI. V lost 6 bases and J 3 bases, leaving 11 bases between the germline ends. This CDR3 region has 13 residues. The chain's CDR3 is CASSPDGDYGYTF. Written as DNA, the CDR3 is TGTGCCAGCAGCCCGGACGGTGACTATGGCTACACCTTC.

This chain joins TRBV2 and TRBJ1-4; D perhaps matches TRBD1 (5 bases). Germline CDR1 SNHLY, CDR2 FYNNEI. With 10 bases removed from V and 3 bases from J, the gap between germline ends came to 15 bases. This CDR3 comprises 14 residues. The DNA for the CDR3 is TGTGCCACCAAACCGGGGCCCGCTAATGAAAAACTGTTTTTT. This codes for CATKPGPANEKLFF.

The chain has TRBV19 and TRBJ2-1; D perhaps matches TRBD2 (5 bases). Trimming stripped 5 bases from V and 0 bases from J, with 11 bases between. Germline V gene data show CDR1 as LNHDA and CDR2 as SQIVND (reference sequence). The CDR3 is made up of 15 amino acids. CDR3 coding DNA: TGTGCCAGTAGTCCCCCTACTAGCTCCTACAATGAGCAGTTCTTC. It encodes CASSPPTSSYNEQFF.

V is TRBV29-1 and J is TRBJ1-2, with D unresolved. V was trimmed by 4 bases and J by 12 bases, leaving 9 bases between them. The CDR3 has 9 residues. From germline, CDR1 is SQVTM and CDR2 ANQGSEA. The DNA for the CDR3 is TGCAGCGTTGGACCCTTGGACACCTTC. Translation gives CSVGPLDTF.

The chain recombines TRBV2 with TRBJ1-2; a possible D gene is TRBD1 (6 bases). This CDR3 has 14 amino acids. Germline V CDR1 and CDR2: SNHLY, FYNNEI. V shed 5 bases and J shed 5 bases, with 15 bases lying between them. The CDR3 here is CASSLRQDSYGYTF. In DNA, the CDR3 is TGTGCCAGCAGTCTACGACAGGATTCTTATGGCTACACCTTC.

The J gene is TRBJ1-3, the V gene TRBV5-1; no reliable D call. Germline lookup yields CDR1 SGHRS and CDR2 YFSETQ. Trimming left V 0 bases short and J 3 bases short, with 13 bases between. The length of the CDR3 is 16 residues. In nucleotides, the CDR3 is TGCGCCAGCAGCTTGGTTCACGCCCGCGATGGAAACACCATATATTTT. Residues: CASSLVHARDGNTIYF. Supplemented by reference TRBV5-1 and TRBJ1-3, the full variable domain reads KAGVTQTPRYLIKTRGQQVTLSCSPISGHRSVSWYQQTPGQGLQFLFEYFSETQRNKGNFPGRFSGRQFSNSRSEMNVSTLELGDSALYLCASSLVHARDGNTIYFGEGSWLTVV.

This chain uses TRBV10-1 with TRBJ2-1; the D is unclear. The CDR3 runs to 12 residues. V lost 6 bases and J 7 bases, leaving 10 bases between the germline ends. Per germline, CDR1 WNHNN and CDR2 SYGVQD (reference sequence). The CDR3 loop reads CASSPTGNEQFF. As DNA, the CDR3 is TGCGCCAGCAGCCCCACCGGGAATGAGCAGTTCTTC.

The rearrangement uses TRBV19 and TRBJ1-6, with D hard to call. V dropped 5 bases and J dropped 7 bases, with 12 bases sitting between them. The CDR3 sequence is 14 residues long. Germline CDR1 and CDR2: LNHDA and SQIVND (reference sequence). In DNA form, the CDR3 reads TGTGCCAGTAGTTCCGCAGGTCGGAATTCACCCCTCCACTTT. This gives the protein CASSSAGRNSPLHF.